One sample yielded the 26 T cell receptor beta chains listed below, sequenced in a study of blood T cell repertoires in COVID-19. Clones were sequenced by immunoSEQ multiplex PCR, and TCRdb holds only the in-frame ones, with some missing. The sample lists about 460,000 clones; 88% were seen once. Sample: PBMCs or T cells enriched from blood (not recorded which). These receptors all stem from an older woman who had recovered from COVID-19.

The chain couples TRBV30 to TRBJ2-3; D may be TRBD1 (6 bases). Germline CDR1 GTSNPN, CDR2 SVGIG (reference sequence). The germline V and J ends were trimmed by 0 bases and 14 bases, with 18 bases remaining between them. The CDR3 sequence is 13 residues long. The CDR3 sequence is CAWSVSWTAERYF. The CDR3 region has the DNA TGTGCCTGGAGTGTAAGCTGGACAGCCGAGCGGTATTTT.

As to this clone: Other DNA sequences of this sample code for an identical CDR3. The chain uses TRBV5-1 and TRBJ1-1; TRBD1 aligns across 7 bases. There are 14 residues in the CDR3. Germline lookup yields CDR1 SGHRS and CDR2 YFSETQ. The trim removed 2 bases at V and 2 bases at J, leaving 3 bases unmatched. CDR3 nucleotide sequence: TGCGCCAGCAGCTTCCGGGACAGCAACACTGAAGCTTTCTTT. As protein: CASSFRDSNTEAFF.

As to this clone: Other DNA sequences in this specimen translate into the identical CDR3. This chain joins TRBV19 and TRBJ2-2; 7 positions agree with TRBD1. The CDR3 consists of 14 residues. Trimming removed 6 bases from V and 0 bases from J; junction bases left unmatched: 1. Germline CDR1 LNHDA, CDR2 SQIVND (reference sequence). The CDR3 bases are TGTGCCAGTAGGGGGACAGCGAACACCGGGGAGCTGTTTTTT. Protein product: CASRGTANTGELFF.

The V call is TRBV3-1 (or the pseudogene TRBV3-2), the J call TRBJ2-5; 7 bases are shared with TRBD1. The CDR3 sequence is 15 residues long. Trimming at V came to 3 bases and at J to 3 bases, leaving 7 bases not matched to a gene. Per the germline V gene, CDR1 is LGHDT and CDR2 is YNNKEL (reference sequence). CDR3 nucleotide sequence: TGTGCCAGCAGCCACGGATCCCAGGGGGAAGAGACCCAGTACTTC. As protein: CASSHGSQGEETQYF.

This chain connects TRBV6-5 to TRBJ1-5; possibly TRBD1 for D (6 bases). The germline V and J ends were trimmed by 8 bases and 1 base, with 15 bases remaining between them. The V gene's germline CDR1 is MNHEY and CDR2 SVGAGI. There are 15 residues in the CDR3. As DNA, the CDR3 is TGTGCCAGCGCCCCTGGGGGGGCCAGCAATCAGCCCCAGCATTTT. Translation gives CASAPGGASNQPQHF.

This chain joins TRBV30 and TRBJ1-6, with no clear D. The CDR3 has 14 residues. CDR1 is GTSNPN, CDR2 SVGIG, per germline (reference sequence). V gave up 4 bases and J gave up 0 bases, with 7 bases separating them. CDR3 sequence reads: CAWKGSSYNSPLHF. The CDR3 DNA reads as TGTGCCTGGAAAGGGAGCTCCTATAATTCACCCCTCCACTTT.

V and J are TRBV9 and TRBJ2-7; TRBD2 agrees at 8 bases. This CDR3 has 13 residues. CDR1 and CDR2 from the germline V gene are SGDLS and YYNGEE. V lost 4 bases and J lost 4; bases outside the gene matches: 4. Here the CDR3 reads CASSPRGGYEQYF. CDR3 sequence (DNA): TGTGCCAGCAGCCCCCGCGGGGGGTACGAGCAGTACTTC. Looking up the rest from reference TRBV9 and TRBJ2-7 gives the full variable domain: DSGVTQTPKHLITATGQRVTLRCSPRSGDLSVYWYQQSLDQGLQFLIQYYNGEERAKGNILERFSAQQFPDLHSELNLSSLELGDSALYFCASSPRGGYEQYFGPGTRLTVT.

This rearrangement joins TRBV2 to TRBJ2-5, with D maybe TRBD2 (7 bases). CDR1 is SNHLY and CDR2 is FYNNEI in the germline V gene. The CDR3 has 15 residues. The V gene lost 3 bases and the J gene lost 7 bases, with 18 bases spanning the gap. This CDR3 is CASSDGGGATRTQYF. CDR3 DNA sequence: TGTGCCAGCAGTGATGGCGGGGGCGCAACTAGGACCCAGTACTTC.

J is TRBJ2-1 and V is TRBV7-2; TRBD2 matches 11 bases. Germline V gene data show CDR1 as SGHTA and CDR2 as FQGNSA. This CDR3 comprises 16 residues. V lost 5 bases, J lost 10 bases, and 13 bases stayed unmatched. CDR3 sequence reads: CASSLPGLAALREQFF. The DNA for the CDR3 is TGTGCCAGCAGCCTTCCGGGACTAGCGGCCCTCAGGGAGCAGTTCTTC.

The chain combines TRBV3-1 (or the pseudogene TRBV3-2) with TRBJ1-2, with D hard to call. The CDR3 sequence is 15 residues long. The V gene's germline CDR1 is LGHDT and CDR2 YNNKEL (reference sequence). The V end was cut by 0 bases, the J end by 0 bases, with 8 bases between. The CDR3: CASSQDIAANYGYTF. CDR3 sequence (DNA): TGTGCCAGCAGCCAAGATATAGCAGCTAACTATGGCTACACCTTC.

The J gene is TRBJ1-4, the V gene TRBV19, with 7 nucleotides matching TRBD1. Unmatched junction bases numbered 5, after V lost 5 bases and J lost 5 bases. This CDR3 is 14 amino acids long. The germline gives CDR1 LNHDA, CDR2 SQIVND (reference sequence). The CDR3 protein is CASSLDRLNEKLFF. The CDR3 region has the DNA TGTGCCAGTAGTTTGGACAGGTTAAATGAAAAACTGTTTTTT.

This chain links TRBV2 with TRBJ1-5; D not resolved. The V and J ends lost 4 bases and 1 base respectively, with 8 bases between them. The CDR3 extends over 14 amino acids. Looked up from germline, CDR1 is SNHLY and CDR2 is FYNNEI. CDR3 nucleotide sequence: TGTGCCAGCAGTGCCTTGGGCAGCAATCAGCCCCAGCATTTT. It translates to CASSALGSNQPQHF.

This clone was counted once. This CDR3 reads CASTIGGGGNTIYF. CDR3 nucleotide sequence: TGTGCCAGCACCATCGGAGGAGGGGGAAACACCATATATTTT. The chain joins TRBV25-1 to TRBJ1-3; unclear D gene. Trimming shortened V by 7 bases and J by 4 bases, and 14 bases separated the two germline ends. Germline values: CDR1 MGHDK, CDR2 SYGVNS. The CDR3 is 14 amino acids.

CDR3 protein: CAASVNTEAFF. CDR3 nucleotide sequence: TGTGCTGCCTCGGTGAACACTGAAGCTTTCTTT. The J gene is TRBJ1-1, the V gene TRBV30; D uncertain. The CDR3 covers 11 residues. Per the germline V gene, CDR1 is GTSNPN and CDR2 is SVGIG (reference sequence).

V is TRBV18 and J is TRBJ2-2, with 8 bases lining up with TRBD1. Germline CDR1 reads KGHSH; CDR2 reads LQKENI. The CDR3 spans 16 residues. J gave up 5 bases and V 5 bases, and 10 bases lay outside the gene matches. CDR3 residues: CASSKDQGAQTGELFF. As DNA, the CDR3 is TGTGCCAGCTCAAAAGACCAGGGGGCGCAAACCGGGGAGCTGTTTTTT.

The DNA for the CDR3 is TGTGCCAGCAGCCAATTTGACAGGGGTACTTCTTCACCCCTCCACTTT. This translates into CASSQFDRGTSSPLHF. The chain joins TRBV4-2 to TRBJ1-6; 8 positions match TRBD1. Germline-derived CDR1 and CDR2 are LGHNA and YNFKEQ. After removal of 2 bases from V and 9 bases from J, the junction contained 9 bases not matched to a gene. This CDR3 is 16 amino acids long.

The chain uses TRBV21-1 and TRBJ2-3; the D call of TRBD1 is as the table states it, not checked on the DNA. TRBV21-1 is noted as a pseudogene. There are 14 residues in the CDR3. This CDR3 is CASSPGQNTDTQYF. CDR3 nucleotides: TGTGCCAGCAGCCCGGGACAGAACACAGATACGCAGTATTTT.

CDR3 amino acids: CASSPGRGGGYTF. The CDR3 DNA reads TGTGCCAGCTCACCAGGAAGGGGTGGCGGCTACACCTTC. This chain uses TRBV18 with TRBJ1-2; a weak D match, TRBD1 (5 bases). The V end was cut by 2 bases, the J end by 8 bases, with 12 bases between. The CDR3 extends over 13 amino acids. CDR1 and CDR2 (germline): KGHSH, LQKENI.

The chain uses TRBV19 and TRBJ1-6; D not resolved. Germline CDR1 is LNHDA and CDR2 is SQIVND (reference sequence). V was clipped by 7 bases and J by 4 bases, with 11 bases between them. The CDR3 spans 14 residues. Here the CDR3 reads CASIHGSYNSPLHF. As DNA, the CDR3 is TGTGCCAGTATACATGGGAGTTATAATTCACCCCTCCACTTT.

The gene calls are TRBV5-1 and TRBJ1-1; maybe TRBD1 (5 bases). The CDR3 spans 16 residues. V gave up 0 bases and J gave up 4 bases, with 16 bases separating them. The V gene's germline CDR1 is SGHRS and CDR2 YFSETQ. CDR3 nucleotides: TGCGCCAGCAGCTTGGGGTGGGGGGATGTGAGCACTGAAGCTTTCTTT. It yields the protein CASSLGWGDVSTEAFF.

The V gene is TRBV5-1, the J gene TRBJ2-3; 16 bases are a match to TRBD2. Germline CDR1 reads SGHRS; CDR2 reads YFSETQ. The CDR3 consists of 17 residues. After removal of 4 bases from V and 2 bases from J, the junction contained 4 bases not matched to a gene. In DNA, the CDR3 is TGCGCCAGCAGCGCCGGGACTAGCGGGGGGGACACAGATACGCAGTATTTT. Encoded protein: CASSAGTSGGDTDTQYF.

The chain has TRBV5-1 and TRBJ2-2; 9 nucleotides agree with TRBD1. The CDR3 consists of 14 residues. Looked up from germline, CDR1 is SGHRS and CDR2 is YFSETQ. V lost 3 bases, J lost 6 bases, and 3 bases stayed unmatched. CDR3 sequence reads: CASSWTGDSGELFF. The CDR3 nucleotides read TGCGCCAGCAGCTGGACAGGGGATTCCGGGGAGCTGTTTTTT.

This clone was seen only a few times. The V gene is TRBV7-8, the J gene TRBJ1-2; no reliable D call. The germline V gene encodes CDR1 SGHVS and CDR2 FQNEAQ. CDR3 size: 14 residues. V dropped 0 bases and J dropped 6 bases, with 11 bases sitting between them. CDR3 sequence: CASSLAQRSNGYTF. CDR3 DNA: TGTGCCAGCAGCTTAGCCCAGCGTTCCAATGGCTACACCTTC.

This chain links TRBV7-2 with TRBJ1-1; TRBD1 matches 7 bases. The CDR3 length is 13 residues. J was trimmed by 5 bases and V by 0 bases; bases with no gene match: 0. Germline CDR1 reads SGHTA; CDR2 reads FQGNSA. CDR3 in amino acids: CASSLATGTEAFF. CDR3 sequence (DNA): TGTGCCAGCAGCTTAGCGACAGGGACTGAAGCTTTCTTT.

The CDR3 sequence is CASSLYWTSNYGYTF. Here the CDR3 DNA reads TGTGCCAGCAGCTTGTACTGGACATCTAACTATGGCTACACCTTC. V and J are TRBV5-6 and TRBJ1-2; a possible D gene is TRBD1 (5 bases). The CDR3 is 15 residues long. Trimming took 1 base from V and 0 from J, leaving 10 bases between them. From germline, CDR1 is SGHDT and CDR2 YYEEEE.

The chain couples TRBV2 to TRBJ1-5; TRBD1 might be the D (6 bases). Trimming stripped 6 bases from V and 6 bases from J, with 9 bases between. Germline assignment: CDR1 SNHLY and CDR2 FYNNEI. The CDR3 extends over 12 amino acids. CDR3 in DNA: TGTGCCAGCAGCCCAGGGGTTCAGCCCCAGCATTTT. Protein sequence: CASSPGVQPQHF.